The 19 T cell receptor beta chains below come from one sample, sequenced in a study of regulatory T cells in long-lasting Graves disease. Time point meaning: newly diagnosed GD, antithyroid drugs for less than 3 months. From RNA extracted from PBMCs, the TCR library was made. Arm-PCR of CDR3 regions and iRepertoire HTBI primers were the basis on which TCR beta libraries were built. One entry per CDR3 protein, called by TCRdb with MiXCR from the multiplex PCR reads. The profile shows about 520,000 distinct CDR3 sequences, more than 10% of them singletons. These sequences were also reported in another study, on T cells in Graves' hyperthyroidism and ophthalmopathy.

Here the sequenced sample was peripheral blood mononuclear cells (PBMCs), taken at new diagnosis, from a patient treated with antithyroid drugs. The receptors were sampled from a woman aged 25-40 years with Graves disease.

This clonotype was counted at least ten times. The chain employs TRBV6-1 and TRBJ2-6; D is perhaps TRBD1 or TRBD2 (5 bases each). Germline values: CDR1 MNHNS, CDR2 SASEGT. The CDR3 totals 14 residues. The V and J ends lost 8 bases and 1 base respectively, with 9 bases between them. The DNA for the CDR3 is TGTGCCAGCGCGAGGGGTTCTGGGGCCAACGTCCTGACTTTC. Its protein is CASARGSGANVLTF.

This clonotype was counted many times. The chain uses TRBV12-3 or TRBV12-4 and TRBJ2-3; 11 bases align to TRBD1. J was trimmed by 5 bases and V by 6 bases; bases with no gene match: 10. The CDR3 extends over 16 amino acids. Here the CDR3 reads CASRSGTGGRGDTQYF. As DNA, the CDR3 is TGTGCCAGCAGATCCGGGACAGGGGGTCGCGGAGATACGCAGTATTTT.

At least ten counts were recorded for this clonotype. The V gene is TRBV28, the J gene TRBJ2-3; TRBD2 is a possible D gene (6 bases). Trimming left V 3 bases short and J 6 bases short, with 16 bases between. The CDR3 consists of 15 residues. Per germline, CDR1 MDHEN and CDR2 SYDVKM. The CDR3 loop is CASSFGETSGDTQYF. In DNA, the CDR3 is TGTGCCAGCAGTTTCGGGGAGACTAGTGGTGATACGCAGTATTTT.

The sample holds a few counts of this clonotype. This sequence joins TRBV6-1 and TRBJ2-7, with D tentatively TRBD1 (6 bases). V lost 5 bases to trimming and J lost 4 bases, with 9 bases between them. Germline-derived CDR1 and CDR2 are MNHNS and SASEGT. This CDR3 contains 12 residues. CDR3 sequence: CASSNRDYEQYF. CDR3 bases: TGTGCCAGCAGTAACAGGGATTACGAGCAGTACTTC.

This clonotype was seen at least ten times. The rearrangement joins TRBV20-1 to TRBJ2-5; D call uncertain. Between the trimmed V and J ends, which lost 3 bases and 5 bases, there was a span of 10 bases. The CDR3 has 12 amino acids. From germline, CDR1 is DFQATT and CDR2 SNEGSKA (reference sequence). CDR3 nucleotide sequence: TGCAGTGCTAGTGGAGATTTGGAGACCCAGTACTTC. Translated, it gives CSASGDLETQYF.

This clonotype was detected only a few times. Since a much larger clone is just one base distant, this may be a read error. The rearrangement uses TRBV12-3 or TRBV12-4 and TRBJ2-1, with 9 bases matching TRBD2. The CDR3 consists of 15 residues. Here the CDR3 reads CASGLSSGMGNEQFF. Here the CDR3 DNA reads TGTGCCAGCGGTTTGTCTAGCGGGATGGGGAATGAGCAGTTCTTC.

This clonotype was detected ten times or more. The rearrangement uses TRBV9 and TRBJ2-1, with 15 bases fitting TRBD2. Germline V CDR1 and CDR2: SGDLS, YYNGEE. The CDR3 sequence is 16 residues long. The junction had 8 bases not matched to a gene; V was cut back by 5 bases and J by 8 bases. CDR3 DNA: TGTGCCAGCAGTCTTGGACTAGCGGGAGGGCCGGATGAGCAGTTCTTC. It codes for CASSLGLAGGPDEQFF.

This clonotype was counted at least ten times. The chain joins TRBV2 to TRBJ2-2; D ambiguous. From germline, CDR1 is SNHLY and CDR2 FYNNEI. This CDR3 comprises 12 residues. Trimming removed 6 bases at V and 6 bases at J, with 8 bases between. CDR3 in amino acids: CASRKVPGELFF. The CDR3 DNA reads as TGTGCCAGCAGGAAGGTGCCCGGGGAGCTGTTTTTT.

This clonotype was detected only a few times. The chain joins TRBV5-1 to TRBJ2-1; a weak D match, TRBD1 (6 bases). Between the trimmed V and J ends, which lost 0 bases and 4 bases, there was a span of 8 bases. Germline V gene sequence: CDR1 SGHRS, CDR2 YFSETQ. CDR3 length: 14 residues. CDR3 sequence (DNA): TGCGCCAGCAGCTTGGGGGACATGTACAATGAGCAGTTCTTC. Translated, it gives CASSLGDMYNEQFF.

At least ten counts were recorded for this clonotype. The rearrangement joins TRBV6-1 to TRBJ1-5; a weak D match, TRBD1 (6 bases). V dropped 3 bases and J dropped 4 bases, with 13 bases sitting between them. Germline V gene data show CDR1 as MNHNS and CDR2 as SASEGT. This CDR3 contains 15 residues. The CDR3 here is CASSEGALGNQPQHF. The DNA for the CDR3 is TGTGCCAGCAGTGAGGGGGCCCTTGGAAATCAGCCCCAGCATTTT.

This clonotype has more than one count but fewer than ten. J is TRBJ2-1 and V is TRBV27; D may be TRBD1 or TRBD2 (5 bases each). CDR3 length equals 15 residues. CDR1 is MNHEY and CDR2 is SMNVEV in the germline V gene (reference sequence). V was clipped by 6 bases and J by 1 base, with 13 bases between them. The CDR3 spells CASSPGTPSYNEQFF. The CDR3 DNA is TGTGCCAGCAGCCCCGGGACGCCATCCTACAATGAGCAGTTCTTC.

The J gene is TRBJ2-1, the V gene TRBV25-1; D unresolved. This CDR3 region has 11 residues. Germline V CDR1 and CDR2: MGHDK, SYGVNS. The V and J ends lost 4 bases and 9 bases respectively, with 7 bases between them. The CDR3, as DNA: TGTGCCAGCAGTGTGTATGGTGAGCAGTTCTTC. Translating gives CASSVYGEQFF.

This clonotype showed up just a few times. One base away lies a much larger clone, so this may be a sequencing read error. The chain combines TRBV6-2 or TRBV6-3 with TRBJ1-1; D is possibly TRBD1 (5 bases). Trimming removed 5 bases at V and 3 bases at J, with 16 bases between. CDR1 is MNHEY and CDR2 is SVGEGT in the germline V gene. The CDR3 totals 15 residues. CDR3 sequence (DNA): TGTGCCAGCAGTGCTGTCCCAGGGACGGACACTGAAGCTTTCTTT. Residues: CASSAVPGTDTEAFF.

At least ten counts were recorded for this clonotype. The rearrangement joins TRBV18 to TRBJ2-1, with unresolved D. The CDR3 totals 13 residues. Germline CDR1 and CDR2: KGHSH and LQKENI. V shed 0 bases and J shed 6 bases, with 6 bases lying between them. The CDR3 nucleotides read TGTGCCAGCTCACCACCATTGGTCAATGAGCAGTTCTTC. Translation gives CASSPPLVNEQFF.

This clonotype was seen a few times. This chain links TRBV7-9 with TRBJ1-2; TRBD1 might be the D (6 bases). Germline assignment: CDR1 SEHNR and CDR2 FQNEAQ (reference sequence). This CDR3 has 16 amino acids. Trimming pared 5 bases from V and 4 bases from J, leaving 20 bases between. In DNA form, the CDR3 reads TGTGCCAGCAGCCCGAGGGCCCAGGGGATTACCTATGGCTACACCTTC. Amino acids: CASSPRAQGITYGYTF.

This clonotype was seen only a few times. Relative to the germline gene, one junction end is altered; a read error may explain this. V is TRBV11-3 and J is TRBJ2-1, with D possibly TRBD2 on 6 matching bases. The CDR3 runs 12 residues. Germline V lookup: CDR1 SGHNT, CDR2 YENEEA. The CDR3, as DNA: TGTGCCAGCGGCTTAGCCGGGGGTGGACAGTTCTTC. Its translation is CASGLAGGGQFF.

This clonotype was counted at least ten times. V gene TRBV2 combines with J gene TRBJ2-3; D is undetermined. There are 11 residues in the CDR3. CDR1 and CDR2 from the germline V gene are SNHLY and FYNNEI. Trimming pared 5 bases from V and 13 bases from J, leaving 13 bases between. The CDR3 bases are TGTGCCAGCAGTTATTACGACCTTAAGTATTTT. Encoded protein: CASSYYDLKYF.

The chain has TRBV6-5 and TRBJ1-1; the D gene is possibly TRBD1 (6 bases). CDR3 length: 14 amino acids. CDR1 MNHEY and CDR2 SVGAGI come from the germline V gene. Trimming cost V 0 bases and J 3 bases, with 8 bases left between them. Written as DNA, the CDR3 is TGTGCCAGCAGTTACTCGAAGGGGGACACTGAAGCTTTCTTT. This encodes CASSYSKGDTEAFF.

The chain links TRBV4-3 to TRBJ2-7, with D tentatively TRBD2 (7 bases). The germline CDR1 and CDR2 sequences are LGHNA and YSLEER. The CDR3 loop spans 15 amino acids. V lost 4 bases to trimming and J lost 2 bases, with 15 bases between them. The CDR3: CASSLQRGQTYEQYF. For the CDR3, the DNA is TGCGCCAGCAGCCTACAGCGGGGACAAACCTACGAGCAGTACTTC.